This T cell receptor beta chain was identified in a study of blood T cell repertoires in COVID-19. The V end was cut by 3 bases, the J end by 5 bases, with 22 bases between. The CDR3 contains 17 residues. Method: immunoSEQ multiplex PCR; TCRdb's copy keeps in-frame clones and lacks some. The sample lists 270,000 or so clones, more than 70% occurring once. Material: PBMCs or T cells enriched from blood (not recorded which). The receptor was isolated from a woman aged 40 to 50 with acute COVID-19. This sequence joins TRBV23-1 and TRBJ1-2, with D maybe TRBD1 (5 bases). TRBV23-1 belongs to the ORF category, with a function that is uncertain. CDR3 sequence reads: CASSQRVRGALQYGYTF. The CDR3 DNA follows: TGCGCCAGCAGTCAGCGCGTAAGGGGTGCGCTTCAGTATGGCTACACCTTC.